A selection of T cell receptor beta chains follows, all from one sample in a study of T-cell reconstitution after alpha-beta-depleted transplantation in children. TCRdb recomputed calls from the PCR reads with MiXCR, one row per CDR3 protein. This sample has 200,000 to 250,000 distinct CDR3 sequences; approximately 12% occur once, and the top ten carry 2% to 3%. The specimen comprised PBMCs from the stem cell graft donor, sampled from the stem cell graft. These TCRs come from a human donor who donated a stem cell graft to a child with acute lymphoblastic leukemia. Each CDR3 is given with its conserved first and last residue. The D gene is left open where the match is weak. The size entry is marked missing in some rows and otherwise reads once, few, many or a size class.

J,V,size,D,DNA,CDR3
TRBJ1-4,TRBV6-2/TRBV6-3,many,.,TGTGCCAGCAGTTACTCCGGCAGGGCGGCAACTAATGAAAAACTGTTTTTT,CASSYSGRAATNEKLFF
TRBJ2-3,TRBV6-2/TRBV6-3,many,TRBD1,TGTGCCAGCAGTTACGAGTGGACAGGAAGCACAGATACGCAGTATTTT,CASSYEWTGSTDTQYF
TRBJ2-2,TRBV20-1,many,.,TGCAGTGCTAGAGATATTAGCGGGAACACCGGGGAGCTGTTTTTT,CSARDISGNTGELFF
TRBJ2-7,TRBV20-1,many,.,TGCAGTGCTAGAGATCGACAGTTCTCCGAGCAGTACTTC,CSARDRQFSEQYF
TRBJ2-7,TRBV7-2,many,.,TGTGCCAGCAGCTTATCGTTAAGGCAGGTGGCCTACGAGCAGTACTTC,CASSLSLRQVAYEQYF
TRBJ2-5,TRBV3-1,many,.,TGTGCCAGCAGCCAAGGACTCCGGGAGACCCAGTACTTC,CASSQGLRETQYF
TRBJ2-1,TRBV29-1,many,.,TGCAGCGTTTATCCACAGGGATACAATGAGCAGTTCTTC,CSVYPQGYNEQFF
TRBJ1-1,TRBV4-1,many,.,TGCGCCAGCAGCGCCTCGGAAACAGAGTTTAACACTGAAGCTTTCTTT,CASSASETEFNTEAFF
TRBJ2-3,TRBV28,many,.,TGTGCCAGCAGTTTTCTCTCCCCTAGCACAGATACGCAGTATTTT,CASSFLSPSTDTQYF
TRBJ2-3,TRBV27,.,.,TGTGCCAGCAGTTTCGGCCGGGGGCCCCCCGATACGCAGTATTTT,CASSFGRGPPDTQYF
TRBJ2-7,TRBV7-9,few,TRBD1,TGTGCCAGCAGCTTAGGACAGGGGGCTCTCAACGAGCAGTACTTC,CASSLGQGALNEQYF
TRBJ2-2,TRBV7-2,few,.,TGTGCCAGCAGCTTAGTGCTACACGGGGAGCTGTTTTTT,CASSLVLHGELFF
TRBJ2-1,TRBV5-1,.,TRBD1,TGCGCCAGCAGCCTTACAGGGGCTTCCTACAATGAGCAGTTCTTC,CASSLTGASYNEQFF
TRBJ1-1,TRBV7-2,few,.,TGTGCCAGCAGCTTAGCAGTATCCGGGGCTGAAGCTTTCTTT,CASSLAVSGAEAFF
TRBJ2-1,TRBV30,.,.,TGTGCTGGAGATAAAGACGGATTGCTGAGCAATGAGCAGTTCTTC,CAGDKDGLLSNEQFF
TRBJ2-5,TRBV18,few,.,TGTGCCAGCTCACCACCGGGGTTTTCAGAGACCCAGTACTTC,CASSPPGFSETQYF
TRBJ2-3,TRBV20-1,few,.,TGCAGTGCTAGATTCAGGCTAGCGTTGGCAAATACGCAGTATTTT,CSARFRLALANTQYF
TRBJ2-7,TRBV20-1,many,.,TGCAGTGCTAGAGAATGGACAGCGCTCGAGCAGTACTTC,CSAREWTALEQYF
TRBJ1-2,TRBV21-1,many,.,TGTGCCAGCAGCAATATTGGGGCCCCCTATGGCTACACCTTC,CASSNIGAPYGYTF
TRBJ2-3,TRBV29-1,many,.,TGCAGCGTTGGACAGAACACAGATACGCAGTATTTT,CSVGQNTDTQYF
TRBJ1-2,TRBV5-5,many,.,TGTGCCAGCAGCTTGGGGCCAGGGGATGGCTACACCTTC,CASSLGPGDGYTF
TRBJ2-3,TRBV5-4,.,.,TGTGCCAGCAGCGCGGGACTGTCTAGCACAGATACGCAGTATTTT,CASSAGLSSTDTQYF
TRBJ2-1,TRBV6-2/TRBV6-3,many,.,TGTGCCAGCAGTTCACTGGCGAGCTCCTACAATGAGCAGTTCTTC,CASSSLASSYNEQFF
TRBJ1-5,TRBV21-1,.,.,TGTGCCAGCAGACTGAGAGGCCCCGGTCAGCCCCAGCATTTT,CASRLRGPGQPQHF
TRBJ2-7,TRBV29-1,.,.,TGCAGCGGTCAGTGGGGGCCAGCCGACGAGCAGTACTTC,CSGQWGPADEQYF
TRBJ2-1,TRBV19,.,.,TGTGCCAGTAGTCCGTGGACTAACAATGAGCAGTTCTTC,CASSPWTNNEQFF
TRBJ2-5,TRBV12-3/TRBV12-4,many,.,TGTGCCAGCAGTGAAGAGGGAGCGGAGACCCAGTACTTC,CASSEEGAETQYF
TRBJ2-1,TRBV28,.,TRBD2,TGTGCCAGCAGTTTAGAGATCAGCGGGAGGAGGACCTACAATGAGCAGTTCTTC,CASSLEISGRRTYNEQFF
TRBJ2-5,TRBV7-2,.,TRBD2,TGTGCCAGCAGCTTGGGCGGGGGGGTTCAAGAGACCCAGTACTTC,CASSLGGGVQETQYF
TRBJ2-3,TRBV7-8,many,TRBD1,TGTGCCAGCAGCTTACCGCCGGGACAGGCACAGTCTAGCACAGATACGCAGTATTTT,CASSLPPGQAQSSTDTQYF
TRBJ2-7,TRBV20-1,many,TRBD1,TGCAGTGCGCATCCTTACGACAGGGGTCTATACCGCGAGCAGTACTTC,CSAHPYDRGLYREQYF
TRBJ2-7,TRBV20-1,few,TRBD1,TGCAGTGCTAGAGATGGGGCAGGGGGATTATACGAGCAGTACTTC,CSARDGAGGLYEQYF
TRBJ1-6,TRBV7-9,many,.,TGTGCCAGCAGAGCCTCGAACTTCTCCTATAATTCACCCCTCCACTTT,CASRASNFSYNSPLHF
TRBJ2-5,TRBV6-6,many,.,TGTGCCAGCAGAGACTACTCAGAGACCCAGTACTTC,CASRDYSETQYF
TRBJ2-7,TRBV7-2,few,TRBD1,TGTGCCAGCAGCCCTGTTGGGACAGGGAATTACGAGCAGTACTTC,CASSPVGTGNYEQYF
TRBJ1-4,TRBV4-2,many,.,TGTGCCAGCAGCCAAGTACAGGAGGCTGGTGAAAAACTGTTTTTT,CASSQVQEAGEKLFF
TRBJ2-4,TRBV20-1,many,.,TGCAGTGCTAGAGAGGGGGGAAAAAACATTCAGTACTTC,CSAREGGKNIQYF
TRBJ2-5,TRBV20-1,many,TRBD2,TGCAGTGCCTACGGGACTAGCGCAGAGACCCAGTACTTC,CSAYGTSAETQYF
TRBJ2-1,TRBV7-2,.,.,TGTGCCAGCAGCGGGGGACTTACGGGGCCCTACAATGAGCAGTTCTTC,CASSGGLTGPYNEQFF
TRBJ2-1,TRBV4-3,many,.,TGCGCCAGCAGCCAGGGGGGACAGAACTACAATGAGCAGTTCTTC,CASSQGGQNYNEQFF
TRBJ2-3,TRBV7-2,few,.,TGTGCCAGCAGCTTAGTAGGGCGGGGAGATACGCAGTATTTT,CASSLVGRGDTQYF
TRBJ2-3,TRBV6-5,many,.,TGTGCCAGCAGTTACTCGATTAAACTACCGACGGCAGATACGCAGTATTTT,CASSYSIKLPTADTQYF